This TCR beta chain was identified during a study of response to subunit inactivated influenza vaccine. The CDR3 consists of 15 residues. With 3 bases clipped from V and 4 bases from J, the junction kept 3 bases outside the gene matches. Germline-derived CDR1 and CDR2 are LGHDT and YNNKEL (reference sequence). TCRdb processed the RT-PCR reads anew with MiXCR; each CDR3 protein has one entry. This table has 300,000 to 350,000 distinct CDR3 sequences, just over 20% appearing once. Source: PBMCs from blood, taken 21 months after vaccination. The chain recombines TRBV3-1 with TRBJ2-3; 11 bases are a match to TRBD2. The TCR sequence derives from a man aged 45 to 70 who received an inactivated influenza vaccine. The CDR3 reads CASSQTSGIADTQYF. CDR3 in DNA: TGTGCCAGCAGCCAGACTAGCGGGATAGCAGATACGCAGTATTTT.